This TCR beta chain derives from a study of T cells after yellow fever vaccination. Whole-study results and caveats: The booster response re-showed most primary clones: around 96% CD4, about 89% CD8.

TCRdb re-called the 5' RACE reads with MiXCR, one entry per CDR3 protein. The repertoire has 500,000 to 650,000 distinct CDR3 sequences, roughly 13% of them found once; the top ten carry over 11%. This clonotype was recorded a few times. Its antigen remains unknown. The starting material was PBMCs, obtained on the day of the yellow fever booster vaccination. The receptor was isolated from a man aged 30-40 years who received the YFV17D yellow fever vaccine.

As DNA, the CDR3 is TGTGCCAGCAGACGCGCCGGACAGGGGTCCTACAATGAGCAGTTCTTC. This sequence encodes CASRRAGQGSYNEQFF. The rearrangement links TRBV6-1 to TRBJ2-1, with 9 bases that match TRBD1. Germline loops: CDR1 MNHNS, CDR2 SASEGT. V lost 6 bases, J lost 1 base, and 7 bases stayed unmatched. The CDR3 totals 16 residues.